The 27 T cell receptor beta chains listed next were all sequenced from one sample in a study of T-cell reconstitution after alpha-beta-depleted transplantation in children (dated by TCRdb to 2016 to 2017). The treatment or condition tag for this specimen amounts to: allogeneic hematopoietic cell transplantation with graft depleted of TCRalphabeta T cells and CD19 B cells. The library was generated by PCR. Sequencing was carried out with an Illumina HiSeq 2500. Molecular barcoding was employed in the preparation of TCR libraries, with unique molecular identifiers being used to normalize TCRbeta repertoire quantification. TCRdb trimmed public reads at Q25 via fastp, called clones via MiXCR and kept in-frame beta chains. When rows share a CDR3 protein, they turn into one entry using the most common DNA and genes. The sample table holds some 600,000 distinct CDR3 sequences, of which around 13% were seen once. Approximately 2.1% of the sample belongs to the ten largest clones.

Sequencing used PBMCs, mostly from graft donor cells, obtained 360 days after TCRalphabeta/CD19-depleted stem cell transplant. The receptor source for this set is a male patient aged 10 to 17 who had a stem cell transplant for acute myeloid leukemia, so the T cells may come from the graft donor.

The V gene is TRBV28, the J gene TRBJ1-6; D gene unclear. V dropped 5 bases and J dropped 6 bases, with 17 bases sitting between them. CDR1 and CDR2 (germline): MDHEN, SYDVKM. CDR3 size: 16 residues. This chain's CDR3 is CASSPLGRSSNSPLHF. The CDR3 DNA sequence: TGTGCCAGCAGTCCCCTCGGAAGATCAAGTAATTCACCCCTCCACTTT. The complete variable domain, with remaining parts taken from reference TRBV28 and TRBJ1-6, reads DVKVTQSSRYLVKRTGEKVFLECVQDMDHENMFWYRQDPGLGLRLIYFSYDVKMKEKGDIPEGYSVSREKKERFSLILESASTNQTSMYLCASSPLGRSSNSPLHFGNGTRLTVT.

This clonotype has a handful of counts. The CDR3 protein is CASSEYGGTGSDTQYF. The CDR3 bases are TGTGCCAGCAGTGAATATGGGGGGACAGGGTCAGATACGCAGTATTTT. The chain joins TRBV25-1 to TRBJ2-3, with 9 bases aligning to TRBD1. Trimming cost V 0 bases and J 4 bases; bases outside gene matches: 5. This CDR3 contains 16 residues. Germline V gives CDR1 MGHDK, CDR2 SYGVNS.

There are many counts of this clonotype. The gene calls are TRBV6-2 or TRBV6-3 and TRBJ2-3; the match to TRBD1 covers 10 bases. The CDR3 extends over 18 amino acids. Germline V gives CDR1 MNHEY, CDR2 SVGEGT. V lost 5 bases to trimming and J lost 1 base; unmatched junction nucleotides: 12. The CDR3 region has the DNA TGTGCCAGCAGTCGCGGGACAGGGGTTCCCTTCCGCACAGATACGCAGTATTTT. Protein product: CASSRGTGVPFRTDTQYF.

This clonotype was detected ten times or more. V usage is TRBV29-1 and J usage is TRBJ2-6, with D possibly matching TRBD1 (6 bases). V was clipped by 7 bases and J by 2 bases, with 18 bases between them. Germline lookup yields CDR1 SQVTM and CDR2 ANQGSEA. The CDR3 contains 16 residues. In DNA form, the CDR3 reads TGCAGCGCCCGCGAGGGGGACGTGGCTGGGGCCAACGTCCTGACTTTC. It translates to CSAREGDVAGANVLTF.

In this sample, this clonotype turned up a few times. The chain joins TRBV29-1 to TRBJ2-7, with D perhaps TRBD2 (5 bases). The V gene lost 5 bases and the J gene lost 0 bases, with 14 bases spanning the gap. This CDR3 spans 14 amino acids. Germline V gene data show CDR1 as SQVTM and CDR2 as ANQGSEA. The CDR3 here is CSVWVERSSYEQYF. In DNA, the CDR3 is TGCAGCGTTTGGGTCGAGCGGAGCTCCTACGAGCAGTACTTC.

DNA for the CDR3: TGTGCCAGCAGTTTGGGCCGGAACAATGAGCAGTTCTTC. Encoded protein: CASSLGRNNEQFF. The chain combines TRBV6-2 or TRBV6-3 with TRBJ2-1, with D hard to call. Germline values: CDR1 MNHEY, CDR2 SVGEGT. The V end was cut by 4 bases, the J end by 5 bases, with 9 bases between. This CDR3 has 13 residues.

This clonotype was counted a few times. The J gene is TRBJ2-1, the V gene TRBV7-2; 7 positions agree with TRBD1. The V and J ends lost 5 bases and 2 bases, in that order; junction bases with no gene match: 6. Germline V gives CDR1 SGHTA, CDR2 FQGNSA. This CDR3 has 15 residues. The CDR3 spells CASSAGQGAYNEQFF. The CDR3, as DNA: TGTGCCAGCAGCGCGGGCCAGGGGGCCTACAATGAGCAGTTCTTC.

The J gene is TRBJ1-4, the V gene TRBV20-1; D is perhaps TRBD1 (6 bases). Trimming shortened V by 1 base and J by 4 bases, and 16 bases separated the two germline ends. There are 16 residues in the CDR3. Per germline, CDR1 DFQATT and CDR2 SNEGSKA (reference sequence). DNA of the CDR3: TGCAGTGCTAGAGGGGGGGGCCGGGGTATTAATGAAAAACTGTTTTTT. As protein: CSARGGGRGINEKLFF.

In its sample, this clonotype was seen a few times. J is TRBJ2-3 and V is TRBV27, with 12 bases that match TRBD2. Germline V gene sequence: CDR1 MNHEY, CDR2 SMNVEV (reference sequence). The CDR3 spans 16 residues. V lost 9 bases to trimming and J lost 3 bases; unmatched junction nucleotides: 10. CDR3 bases: TGTGCCAGTAAGAGCCAAGGACTAGCGGGAACAGATACGCAGTATTTT. It codes for CASKSQGLAGTDTQYF.

This clonotype was detected many times. This chain's CDR3 is CASSRARVDTQYF. In DNA form, the CDR3 reads TGTGCCAGCAGTCGGGCCCGGGTAGATACGCAGTATTTT. The gene calls are TRBV2 and TRBJ2-3, with no clear D. Germline CDR1 and CDR2: SNHLY and FYNNEI. V was clipped by 5 bases and J by 5 bases, with 11 bases between them. This CDR3 contains 13 residues.

This chain links TRBV27 with TRBJ1-2, with D perhaps TRBD1 (5 bases). Germline CDR1 reads MNHEY; CDR2 reads SMNVEV (reference sequence). V was pared by 6 bases and J by 1 base, with 15 bases between. The CDR3 length is 15 residues. The CDR3 DNA sequence: TGTGCCAGCAGCCTTGGGGCTTCTTATAACTATGGCTACACCTTC. Amino acids: CASSLGASYNYGYTF.

The chain is built from TRBV19 and TRBJ2-2; 8 bases align to TRBD1. The CDR3 consists of 15 residues. Germline assignment: CDR1 LNHDA and CDR2 SQIVND (reference sequence). Unmatched junction bases numbered 7, after V lost 6 bases and J lost 4 bases. CDR3 in DNA: TGTGCCAGTAGCAGACAGGGGAGAGGCACCGGGGAGCTGTTTTTT. This translates into CASSRQGRGTGELFF.

The V gene is TRBV7-9, the J gene TRBJ2-2, with 10 bases that match TRBD2. The CDR3 is 16 amino acids. CDR1 and CDR2 from the germline V gene are SEHNR and FQNEAQ (reference sequence). J was trimmed by 5 bases and V by 5 bases; bases with no gene match: 8. The CDR3 protein is CASSARLAGETGELFF. The CDR3 DNA follows: TGTGCCAGCAGCGCCCGGCTAGCGGGAGAGACCGGGGAGCTGTTTTTT.

In DNA form, the CDR3 reads TGCAGTGCGAGCCTGAGTGGGACTAGCCTAGAGACCCAGTACTTC. Protein: CSASLSGTSLETQYF. The chain carries TRBV20-1 and TRBJ2-5; the match to TRBD2 covers 9 bases. The CDR3 runs to 15 residues. J gave up 4 bases and V 6 bases, and 12 bases lay outside the gene matches. Germline loops: CDR1 DFQATT, CDR2 SNEGSKA (reference sequence).

This clonotype was observed a handful of times. This chain connects TRBV30 to TRBJ2-4; a possible D gene is TRBD1 (6 bases). Germline assignment: CDR1 GTSNPN and CDR2 SVGIG (reference sequence). CDR3 length: 17 amino acids. V lost 1 base and J 0 bases, leaving 16 bases between the germline ends. For the CDR3, the DNA is TGTGCCTGGAGTGACGAGTCCGGGACACTAGCCAAAAACATTCAGTACTTC. It yields the protein CAWSDESGTLAKNIQYF.

The chain couples TRBV28 to TRBJ2-7, with D possibly TRBD2 on 6 matching bases. The CDR3 totals 15 residues. Germline V gene lookup returns CDR1 MDHEN and CDR2 SYDVKM. Trimming stripped 3 bases from V and 2 bases from J, with 14 bases between. This chain's CDR3 is CASSFRSLATYEQYF. CDR3 DNA sequence: TGTGCCAGCAGTTTTAGGAGCCTAGCGACCTACGAGCAGTACTTC. Supplemented by reference TRBV28 and TRBJ2-7, the full variable domain reads DVKVTQSSRYLVKRTGEKVFLECVQDMDHENMFWYRQDPGLGLRLIYFSYDVKMKEKGDIPEGYSVSREKKERFSLILESASTNQTSMYLCASSFRSLATYEQYFGPGTRLTVT.

The V call is TRBV4-3, the J call TRBJ2-5; D not resolved. Between the trimmed V and J ends, which lost 0 bases and 5 bases, there was a span of 10 bases. Germline values: CDR1 LGHNA, CDR2 YSLEER. The CDR3 runs to 14 residues. This CDR3 reads CASSQESGWETQYF. CDR3 DNA sequence: TGCGCCAGCAGCCAAGAATCCGGGTGGGAGACCCAGTACTTC.

The V and J genes are TRBV7-3 and TRBJ2-7, with D perhaps matching TRBD1 (6 bases). The CDR3 covers 14 residues. Per the germline V gene, CDR1 is SGHTA and CDR2 is FQGTGA. Trimming took off 2 bases at V and 6 bases at J, with 14 bases between the two ends. This chain's CDR3 is CASSLWPGAGEQYF. CDR3 in DNA: TGTGCCAGCAGCTTATGGCCAGGGGCGGGCGAGCAGTACTTC.

The chain has TRBV27 and TRBJ1-6; 7 nucleotides match TRBD1. Germline CDR1 reads MNHEY; CDR2 reads SMNVEV (reference sequence). The ends lost 3 bases at V and 5 bases at J; junction bases unmatched: 4. The CDR3 is made up of 15 amino acids. CDR3 coding DNA: TGTGCCAGCAGTTTGACAGGGATCGATAATTCACCCCTCCACTTT. It specifies CASSLTGIDNSPLHF.

V is TRBV12-3 or TRBV12-4 and J is TRBJ2-1, with D perhaps matching TRBD2 (6 bases). V was trimmed by 7 bases and J by 10 bases, leaving 14 bases between them. This CDR3 spans 12 amino acids. The CDR3 reads CASIELAGEQFF. CDR3 nucleotides: TGTGCCAGCATCGAACTAGCAGGCGAGCAGTTCTTC.

CDR3: CASSPLNRGSSYNEQFF. As DNA, the CDR3 is TGTGCCAGCAGCCCTTTGAACCGGGGTAGCTCATACAATGAGCAGTTCTTC. The rearrangement uses TRBV11-3 and TRBJ2-1; D is possibly TRBD2 (5 bases). This CDR3 region has 17 residues. Trimming pared 5 bases from V and 4 bases from J, leaving 21 bases between. Germline V gives CDR1 SGHNT, CDR2 YENEEA.

There are a few counts of this clonotype. The rearrangement links TRBV10-3 to TRBJ1-1; TRBD1 might be the D (5 bases). Deletions cut 0 bases from V and 6 bases from J, with 8 bases between. The germline V gene encodes CDR1 ENHRY and CDR2 SYGVKD. The CDR3 extends over 13 amino acids. This CDR3 reads CAISESGRSEAFF. The CDR3 region has the DNA TGTGCCATCAGTGAGTCGGGACGGTCTGAAGCTTTCTTT.

The V and J genes are TRBV2 and TRBJ2-1; 8 positions agree with TRBD2. CDR1 SNHLY and CDR2 FYNNEI come from the germline V gene. V was pared by 4 bases and J by 7 bases, with 15 bases of the junction left unmatched. The CDR3 spans 17 residues. The CDR3 DNA is TGTGCCAGCAGTGGGGGGATTGGCCTGGCGGGGGGTAATGAGCAGTTCTTC. It specifies CASSGGIGLAGGNEQFF.

This CDR3 reads CATSDRSRSLNEQFF. CDR3 DNA: TGTGCCACCAGTGATCGAAGTAGGTCCTTGAATGAGCAGTTCTTC. The chain carries TRBV24-1 and TRBJ2-1; no clear D gene. Trimming took off 3 bases at V and 7 bases at J, with 15 bases between the two ends. The CDR3 totals 15 residues. The germline CDR1 and CDR2 sequences are KGHDR and SFDVKD.

This clonotype was detected many times. The chain has TRBV28 and TRBJ2-7; D remains unclear. V lost 7 bases and J lost 4, with 8 bases in between. The CDR3 length is 11 residues. Germline-derived CDR1 and CDR2 are MDHEN and SYDVKM. The CDR3 DNA reads as TGTGCCAGCACCTCTATATACGAGCAGTACTTC. It codes for CASTSIYEQYF. Full variable domain (missing parts from reference TRBV28 and TRBJ2-7): DVKVTQSSRYLVKRTGEKVFLECVQDMDHENMFWYRQDPGLGLRLIYFSYDVKMKEKGDIPEGYSVSREKKERFSLILESASTNQTSMYLCASTSIYEQYFGPGTRLTVT.

The chain is built from TRBV28 and TRBJ1-5, with TRBD1 matching 7 bases. V shed 4 bases and J 7 bases; nucleotides not matched to a gene: 7. The CDR3 runs to 14 residues. Germline values: CDR1 MDHEN, CDR2 SYDVKM. The CDR3 nucleotides read TGTGCCAGCAGTTACTGGGACAGTCGACAGCCCCAGCATTTT. As protein: CASSYWDSRQPQHF.

This clonotype was observed a few times. The V call is TRBV7-9, the J call TRBJ1-3; D call uncertain. Trimming removed 8 bases from V and 1 base from J, with 12 bases in between. The CDR3 is 14 residues long. The germline V gene encodes CDR1 SEHNR and CDR2 FQNEAQ (reference sequence). The CDR3 DNA is TGTGCCAGCGGAGCCTATTTTTCTGGAAACACCATATATTTT. Translating it yields CASGAYFSGNTIYF.